These 23 T cell receptor beta chains were sequenced from one sample in a study of post-analysis software for immune sequencing data. Study-wide findings and caveats: Compared with controls, patients had more of roughly five TRBV segments, including TRBV5-6, TRBV5-1 and TRBV20-1.

Each TCR beta cDNA library carried unique molecular identifiers. MiXCR, run by TCRdb on the PCR reads, gives a single entry per CDR3 protein. The sample has 740,000 or so distinct CDR3 sequences; roughly 50% are singletons. For these TCRs, the target antigens are not known. Sample: blood. These receptors all stem from a girl aged 10-17 years with multiple sclerosis.

This sequence joins TRBV6-1 and TRBJ2-1; D possibly corresponds to TRBD2 (6 bases). CDR3 length: 14 residues. The V end lost 5 bases, the J end lost 9 bases, and 17 bases lay between the germline ends. Germline V gene sequence: CDR1 MNHNS, CDR2 SASEGT. Written as DNA, the CDR3 is TGTGCCAGCAGTCCTTCCCCCACTAGCCTTGAGCAGTTCTTC. Residues: CASSPSPTSLEQFF.

The genes are TRBV7-2 and TRBJ2-7; maybe TRBD1 (5 bases). Germline V gives CDR1 SGHTA, CDR2 FQGNSA. This CDR3 is built from 13 residues. The V end lost 6 bases, the J end lost 2 bases, and 11 bases lay between the germline ends. CDR3 nucleotides: TGTGCCAGCAGGAAAGGGGTACCCTACGAGCAGTACTTC. As protein: CASRKGVPYEQYF.

For this clonotype: The junction shows a germline mismatch at one end, possibly a read error. The V and J genes are TRBV12-5 and TRBJ2-7; TRBD2 might be the D (5 bases). This CDR3 spans 13 amino acids. Germline loops: CDR1 LGHNT, CDR2 FRNRAP. The CDR3 sequence is CARGSTGNYEQYF. The CDR3 region has the DNA TGTGCTAGGGGTTCAACCGGGAACTACGAGCAGTACTTC. Variable domain in full (rest from reference TRBV12-5 and TRBJ2-7): DARVTQTPRHKVTEMGQEVTMRCQPILGHNTVFWYRQTMMQGLELLAYFRNRAPLDDSGMPKDRFSAEMPDATLATLKIQPSEPRDSAVYFCARGSTGNYEQYFGPGTRLTVT.

The J gene is TRBJ1-1, the V gene TRBV4-1, with D perhaps TRBD1 (5 bases). V was cut by 4 bases and J by 3 bases, with 12 bases left in between. CDR1 is MGHRA and CDR2 is YSYEKL in the germline V gene. The CDR3 runs 14 residues. In DNA form, the CDR3 reads TGCGCCAGCAGCCGGGGGGATTGGTACACTGAAGCTTTCTTT. This gives the protein CASSRGDWYTEAFF.

The CDR3 is CSVRRDRGTTGELFF. CDR3 sequence (DNA): TGCAGCGTCCGCCGGGACAGGGGGACTACCGGGGAGCTGTTTTTT. This chain joins TRBV29-1 and TRBJ2-2; 11 nucleotides align to TRBD1. Germline V CDR1 and CDR2: SQVTM, ANQGSEA. The CDR3 has 15 amino acids. J gave up 5 bases and V 6 bases, and 8 bases lay outside the gene matches.

This clonotype was observed once. As DNA, the CDR3 is TGTGCCAGCAGAATAGAGTGGAGCTCCTACGAGCAGTACTTC. This gives the protein CASRIEWSSYEQYF. The V call is TRBV11-2, the J call TRBJ2-7; D is uncertain. The CDR3 runs to 14 residues. Germline assignment: CDR1 SGHAT and CDR2 FQNNGV. Trimming removed 6 bases at V and 0 bases at J, with 12 bases between.

This chain uses TRBV20-1 with TRBJ2-7; D is ambiguous. Germline CDR1 and CDR2: DFQATT and SNEGSKA (reference sequence). Trimming left V 4 bases short and J 4 bases short, with 20 bases between. The CDR3 extends over 15 amino acids. The CDR3 is CSAITPQTKNYEQYF. The CDR3 nucleotides are TGCAGTGCTATCACGCCACAGACGAAGAATTACGAGCAGTACTTC.

J is TRBJ2-1 and V is TRBV10-3, with 7 bases that match TRBD2. The germline gives CDR1 ENHRY, CDR2 SYGVKD. V dropped 2 bases and J dropped 0; count of bases not matched to a gene: 10. The CDR3 loop spans 18 amino acids. Here the CDR3 DNA reads TGTGCCATCAGTGAGGCAGGGACTACCAGGAGCTCCTACAATGAGCAGTTCTTC. Its protein is CAISEAGTTRSSYNEQFF.

The CDR3 here is CASSQGSGVNTEAFF. The CDR3 bases are TGTGCCAGCAGCCAAGGGTCAGGGGTGAACACTGAAGCTTTCTTT. The gene calls are TRBV3-1 and TRBJ1-1; TRBD1 might be the D (6 bases). CDR3 length: 15 amino acids. V was shortened by 1 base and J by 0 bases, with 9 bases between the two germline ends. Germline V CDR1 and CDR2: LGHDT, YNNKEL (reference sequence).

V gene TRBV6-2 or TRBV6-3 combines with J gene TRBJ2-3; D is possibly TRBD1 (5 bases). V gave up 2 bases and J gave up 1 base, with 10 bases separating them. CDR3 length equals 15 residues. The V gene's germline CDR1 is MNHEY and CDR2 SVGEGT. DNA of the CDR3: TGTGCCAGCAGTTACCGGCTAGGGGGCACAGATACGCAGTATTTT. It codes for CASSYRLGGTDTQYF.

The V gene is TRBV20-1, the J gene TRBJ2-1; D not resolved. V lost 5 bases and J 0 bases, leaving 11 bases between the germline ends. CDR3 length: 14 residues. In germline, CDR1 is DFQATT, CDR2 SNEGSKA (reference sequence). CDR3 amino acids: CSACGGSSYNEQFF. The CDR3 nucleotides are TGCAGTGCTTGCGGCGGTAGCTCCTACAATGAGCAGTTCTTC.

This rearrangement joins TRBV7-3 to TRBJ2-2, with 8 bases matching TRBD1. V shed 6 bases, J shed 6 bases, and the junction held 3 bases outside the gene matches. This CDR3 has 13 residues. Germline-derived CDR1 and CDR2 are SGHTA and FQGTGA. CDR3 protein: CASSGQGAGELFF. As DNA, the CDR3 is TGTGCCAGCAGTGGACAGGGCGCCGGGGAGCTGTTTTTT.

This clonotype was counted only a few times. The rearrangement uses TRBV4-1 and TRBJ1-2; no reliable D call. Trimming removed 4 bases from V and 1 base from J, with 10 bases in between. CDR1 MGHRA and CDR2 YSYEKL come from the germline V gene. CDR3 length: 14 residues. The CDR3 is CASSPPVRNYGYTF. The CDR3 DNA reads as TGCGCCAGCAGCCCCCCGGTGCGTAACTATGGCTACACCTTC.

The chain employs TRBV6-5 and TRBJ2-5, with 9 positions matching TRBD2. Germline-derived CDR1 and CDR2 are MNHEY and SVGAGI. This CDR3 region has 16 residues. The ends lost 6 bases at V and 0 bases at J; junction bases unmatched: 8. The CDR3 nucleotides are TGTGCCAGCAGCCAACTGGGACTAGCAAACCAAGAGACCCAGTACTTC. Translating gives CASSQLGLANQETQYF.

V and J are TRBV4-1 and TRBJ2-4, with TRBD1 identical over 9 bases. Gene TRBJ2-5 matches the end of the DNA better, so the J call may be wrong. Germline V gene sequence: CDR1 MGHRA, CDR2 YSYEKL. This CDR3 contains 15 residues. The CDR3 is CASSQETGGEETQYF. DNA for the CDR3: TGCGCCAGCAGCCAGGAAACAGGGGGCGAAGAGACCCAGTACTTC.

The chain links TRBV27 to TRBJ1-5; no clear D gene. The CDR3 runs to 17 residues. V was cut by 2 bases and J by 0 bases, with 14 bases left in between. Per the germline V gene, CDR1 is MNHEY and CDR2 is SMNVEV (reference sequence). The CDR3 DNA is TGTGCCAGCAGTTTAAAACCCGTCACATATAGCAATCAGCCCCAGCATTTT. It encodes CASSLKPVTYSNQPQHF.

The genes are TRBV7-9 and TRBJ1-5; D remains unclear. Germline lookup yields CDR1 SEHNR and CDR2 FQNEAQ (reference sequence). V was shortened by 5 bases and J by 1 base, with 12 bases between the two germline ends. This CDR3 has 15 residues. The CDR3 sequence: CASSAFGGSNQPQHF. The CDR3 DNA sequence: TGTGCCAGCAGCGCCTTTGGTGGGAGCAATCAGCCCCAGCATTTT.

This clonotype was recorded once. The junction departs from the called germline gene at one end, perhaps through a read error. The chain carries TRBV7-3 and TRBJ2-4; 7 bases match TRBD1. Germline V gene data show CDR1 as SGHTA and CDR2 as FQGTGA. This CDR3 is built from 13 residues. DNA of the CDR3: TGTACCAGCAGCTTAACAGGGGAGAACATTCAGTACTTC. This encodes CTSSLTGENIQYF.

The rearrangement joins TRBV3-1 to TRBJ1-5, with a possible D match to TRBD1 (6 bases). CDR3 length: 13 residues. Germline V gives CDR1 LGHDT, CDR2 YNNKEL (reference sequence). Trimming removed 3 bases at V and 9 bases at J, with 12 bases between. CDR3 sequence (DNA): TGTGCCAGCAGCCAGGGAGGGGGACGGCCCCAGCATTTT. The encoded protein is CASSQGGGRPQHF. Together with reference TRBV3-1 and TRBJ1-5, the CDR3 gives the full variable domain: DTAVSQTPKYLVTQMGNDKSIKCEQNLGHDTMYWYKQDSKKFLKIMFSYNNKELIINETVPNRFSPKSPDKAHLNLHINSLELGDSAVYFCASSQGGGRPQHFGDGTRLSIL.

The V and J genes are TRBV3-1 and TRBJ2-5, with 9 positions matching TRBD2. The CDR3 spans 15 residues. Looked up from germline, CDR1 is LGHDT and CDR2 is YNNKEL (reference sequence). With V trimmed by 5 bases and J by 0 bases, 4 bases remained unmatched. CDR3 bases: TGTGCCAGCAGCGAAGGACTAGCGTACCAAGAGACCCAGTACTTC. Translating it yields CASSEGLAYQETQYF.

This clonotype came up a few times. The chain has TRBV25-1 and TRBJ2-5; no clear D gene. Germline CDR1 is MGHDK and CDR2 is SYGVNS. Trimming left V 0 bases short and J 3 bases short, with 8 bases between. The CDR3 has 14 amino acids. The CDR3 protein is CASSEYVTEETQYF. The CDR3, as DNA: TGTGCCAGCAGTGAATATGTAACGGAAGAGACCCAGTACTTC.

A few counts support this clonotype. The chain combines TRBV5-6 with TRBJ2-7; TRBD2 aligns across 14 bases. The CDR3 consists of 17 residues. The germline CDR1 and CDR2 sequences are SGHDT and YYEEEE. V lost 4 bases and J lost 7; bases outside the gene matches: 13. In nucleotides, the CDR3 is TGTGCCAGCAGCCGGGGACTAGCGGGAGTTGTCTACAATGAGCAGTACTTC. Its protein product is CASSRGLAGVVYNEQYF.

The V gene is TRBV4-1, the J gene TRBJ2-3, with 7 positions matching TRBD2. Germline assignment: CDR1 MGHRA and CDR2 YSYEKL. With V trimmed by 0 bases and J by 7 bases, 10 bases remained unmatched. The CDR3 is made up of 16 amino acids. DNA of the CDR3: TGCGCCAGCAGCCAAGATCCTTGGACTAGTGTAAATACGCAGTATTTT. Residues: CASSQDPWTSVNTQYF.